These 21 T cell receptor beta chains were sequenced from one sample in a study of regulatory T cells in long-lasting Graves disease. The time point: persistent/refractory GD, antithyroid drugs over 5 years with positive TRAb. From PBMCs, RNA was extracted and then used to make the TCR library. iRepertoire HTBI primers and Arm-PCR of CDR3 regions built TCR beta libraries. TCRdb reprocessed the multiplex PCR reads with MiXCR, giving one entry per CDR3 protein. The profile shows roughly 490,000 distinct CDR3 sequences, under 25% of them singletons. Sequences were derived from peripheral blood mononuclear cells (PBMCs), sampled when the disease was refractory, from a patient treated with antithyroid drugs. The source is a female donor with Graves disease.

This chain connects TRBV9 to TRBJ2-7; 9 bases line up with TRBD2. The CDR3 has 15 residues. In germline, CDR1 is SGDLS, CDR2 YYNGEE. J was trimmed by 5 bases and V by 4 bases; bases with no gene match: 10. The CDR3 bases are TGTGCCAGCAGCCCGAGACTAGCGGAACACCACGAGCAGTACTTC. This gives the protein CASSPRLAEHHEQYF.

The table lists this clonotype with a few counts. The genes are TRBV24-1 and TRBJ1-5, with TRBD1 as a possible D gene (5 bases). The V end was cut by 4 bases, the J end by 4 bases, with 16 bases between. CDR3 length equals 16 residues. Germline loops: CDR1 KGHDR, CDR2 SFDVKD. The chain's CDR3 is CATSDPRAGLNQPQHF. For the CDR3, the DNA is TGTGCCACCAGTGACCCCCGTGCAGGGCTTAATCAGCCCCAGCATTTT.

CDR3 sequence reads: CASSGGRNPNTEAFF. CDR3 DNA: TGTGCCAGCTCCGGGGGGAGGAATCCGAACACTGAAGCTTTCTTT. The V gene is TRBV13, the J gene TRBJ1-1; a weak D match, TRBD1 (5 bases). Trimming cost V 8 bases and J 1 base, with 17 bases left between them. The CDR3 contains 15 residues. Germline-derived CDR1 and CDR2 are PRHDT and FYEKMQ (reference sequence).

The chain is built from TRBV5-1 and TRBJ2-5; perhaps TRBD1 as D (5 bases). The V end was cut by 1 base, the J end by 1 base, with 20 bases between. The CDR3 contains 18 residues. The germline gives CDR1 SGHRS, CDR2 YFSETQ. CDR3 DNA: TGCGCCAGCAGCTTGTTTCGGCAGGGCAACTACCTCCAAGAGACCCAGTACTTC. Residues: CASSLFRQGNYLQETQYF.

V and J are TRBV9 and TRBJ1-1, with TRBD1 identical over 7 bases. Losses at the gene ends were 4 bases for V and 0 bases for J; bases not matched to a gene: 9. CDR3 length: 16 residues. Germline values: CDR1 SGDLS, CDR2 YYNGEE. CDR3 sequence: CASSPWDSRMNTEAFF. CDR3 coding DNA: TGTGCCAGCAGCCCATGGGACAGCCGAATGAACACTGAAGCTTTCTTT.

This clonotype turned up a few times. V is TRBV11-2 and J is TRBJ2-7; 10 bases are shared with TRBD2. The J segment lost 4 bases and the V segment lost 4 bases, leaving 4 bases of the junction unmatched. The germline V gene has CDR1 SGHAT and CDR2 FQNNGV. The CDR3 extends over 14 amino acids. CDR3 nucleotides: TGTGCCAGCAGCTCCAGCGGGAGGGAGTACGAGCAGTACTTC. This encodes CASSSSGREYEQYF.

This clonotype was picked up a small number of times. The V and J genes are TRBV7-3 and TRBJ2-2; D unresolved. V was shortened by 5 bases and J by 3 bases, with 10 bases between the two germline ends. The germline gives CDR1 SGHTA, CDR2 FQGTGA. This CDR3 region has 14 residues. CDR3 sequence (DNA): TGTGCCAGCAGCCCGACTGTCTACACCGGGGAGCTGTTTTTT. Translating gives CASSPTVYTGELFF.

This clonotype came up a few times. This chain connects TRBV14 to TRBJ2-6; D gene uncertain. Looked up from germline, CDR1 is SGHDN and CDR2 is FVKESK. Trimming removed 1 base at V and 3 bases at J, with 1 base between. The CDR3 sequence is 13 residues long. The CDR3 DNA is TGTGCCAGCAGCCAAGGTGGGGCCAACGTCCTGACTTTC. The encoded protein is CASSQGGANVLTF.

This clonotype was observed many times. This sequence joins TRBV9 and TRBJ2-7; 7 bases match TRBD1. Germline CDR1 is SGDLS and CDR2 is YYNGEE. The CDR3 is made up of 13 amino acids. Trimming removed 0 bases from V and 5 bases from J; junction bases left unmatched: 2. DNA for the CDR3: TGTGCCAGCAGCGTAGACAGGGGCCACGAGCAGTACTTC. This translates into CASSVDRGHEQYF.

CDR3 sequence reads: CAWIQRDSFYGYTF. In DNA form, the CDR3 reads TGTGCCTGGATACAGCGGGACAGCTTCTATGGCTACACCTTC. The V and J genes are TRBV30 and TRBJ1-2; the match to TRBD1 covers 7 bases. Trimming took 4 bases from V and 4 from J; bases not matched to a gene: 9. Looked up from germline, CDR1 is GTSNPN and CDR2 is SVGIG (reference sequence). CDR3 length equals 14 residues.

This chain links TRBV5-1 with TRBJ2-7; no reliable D call. V gave up 0 bases and J gave up 3 bases, with 7 bases separating them. The CDR3 length is 13 residues. The germline gives CDR1 SGHRS, CDR2 YFSETQ. CDR3 coding DNA: TGCGCCAGCAGCTTGGATATGGTCTACGAGCAGTACTTC. This gives the protein CASSLDMVYEQYF.

The sample holds many counts of this clonotype. The V and J genes are TRBV2 and TRBJ2-7; 8 nucleotides match TRBD1. The V segment lost 6 bases and the J segment 2 bases; nucleotides outside the gene matches: 9. CDR1 is SNHLY, CDR2 FYNNEI, per germline. The CDR3 sequence is 15 residues long. The CDR3 loop reads CASRPRAGGPYEQYF. The CDR3 DNA follows: TGTGCCAGCAGGCCTAGGGCAGGGGGCCCCTACGAGCAGTACTTC.

This clonotype was counted only a few times. The chain links TRBV3-1 to TRBJ1-1; 8 bases are shared with TRBD1. Looked up from germline, CDR1 is LGHDT and CDR2 is YNNKEL (reference sequence). V was clipped by 5 bases and J by 5 bases; unmatched bases: 10. This CDR3 is 15 amino acids long. The CDR3: CASSTYRGIWTEAFF. CDR3 DNA sequence: TGTGCCAGCAGCACGTACAGGGGGATTTGGACTGAAGCTTTCTTT.

The J gene is TRBJ1-2, the V gene TRBV30; no clear D gene. Germline V gives CDR1 GTSNPN, CDR2 SVGIG (reference sequence). CDR3 size: 12 residues. Trimming cost V 0 bases and J 8 bases, with 10 bases left between them. CDR3 sequence: CAWSVSPLGYTF. In DNA form, the CDR3 reads TGTGCCTGGAGTGTAAGCCCTCTAGGCTACACCTTC.

The chain couples TRBV10-3 to TRBJ2-1; D is possibly TRBD1 or TRBD2 (5 bases each). This CDR3 spans 16 amino acids. Between the trimmed V and J ends, which lost 10 bases and 1 base, there was a span of 20 bases. CDR1 and CDR2 (germline): ENHRY, SYGVKD. Here the CDR3 reads CASRPSGPGSYNEQFF. The CDR3 DNA reads TGTGCCAGCAGGCCCTCGGGGCCTGGGTCCTACAATGAGCAGTTCTTC.

In its sample, this clonotype was seen a few times. V gene TRBV19 combines with J gene TRBJ1-1; TRBD1 matches 11 bases. This CDR3 is 14 amino acids long. J was trimmed by 8 bases and V by 5 bases; bases with no gene match: 7. From germline, CDR1 is LNHDA and CDR2 SQIVND (reference sequence). The CDR3 DNA is TGTGCCAGTAGTGTGGACAGGGGGCGAGCGGAAGCTTTCTTT. Translating it yields CASSVDRGRAEAFF.

A remark on this clonotype: A read error may explain this, as a much larger clone is one base away. V and J are TRBV5-6 and TRBJ1-2; D remains unclear. CDR1 is SGHDT and CDR2 is YYEEEE in the germline V gene. V gave up 0 bases and J gave up 4 bases, with 16 bases separating them. This CDR3 has 16 residues. The CDR3 sequence: CASSLDVPRQFYGYTF. The CDR3 nucleotides are TGTGCCAGCAGCTTGGACGTACCTAGGCAGTTCTATGGCTACACCTTC. Drawing the rest from reference TRBV5-6 and TRBJ1-2, the complete variable domain is DAGVTQSPTHLIKTRGQQVTLRCSPKSGHDTVSWYQQALGQGPQFIFQYYEEEERQRGNFPDRFSGHQFPNYSSELNVNALLLGDSALYLCASSLDVPRQFYGYTFGSGTRLTVV.

This chain connects TRBV7-2 to TRBJ1-1, with 12 bases aligning to TRBD1. Unmatched junction bases numbered 9, after V lost 5 bases and J lost 11 bases. Per germline, CDR1 SGHTA and CDR2 FQGNSA. There are 14 residues in the CDR3. CDR3 in amino acids: CASSLDGTGGEAFF. The CDR3 nucleotides are TGTGCCAGCAGCCTCGATGGGACAGGGGGCGAGGCTTTCTTT.

This clonotype was recorded many times. The rearrangement joins TRBV12-3 or TRBV12-4 to TRBJ2-7; D is unclear. The CDR3 runs 15 residues. With 5 bases removed from V and 3 bases from J, the gap between germline ends came to 17 bases. The CDR3 bases are TGTGCCAGCAGTCTACGGGTTGCGCCGCTCTACGAGCAGTACTTC. This encodes CASSLRVAPLYEQYF.

This clonotype has just a few counts. This rearrangement joins TRBV10-3 to TRBJ2-6; D might be TRBD1 (5 bases). The ends were cut back, 2 bases at V and 2 bases at J, with 13 bases in the middle. Germline V CDR1 and CDR2: ENHRY, SYGVKD. The CDR3 spans 17 residues. This chain's CDR3 is CAISEPTQGTGANVLTF. The CDR3 DNA reads TGTGCCATCAGTGAGCCGACGCAGGGTACTGGGGCCAACGTCCTGACTTTC.

This rearrangement joins TRBV28 to TRBJ2-1; 8 bases line up with TRBD2. Germline assignment: CDR1 MDHEN and CDR2 SYDVKM. Trimming removed 5 bases from V and 8 bases from J; junction bases left unmatched: 5. The CDR3 is 13 residues long. CDR3 protein: CASSTGLGYEQFF. In nucleotides, the CDR3 is TGTGCCAGCAGTACGGGACTAGGTTATGAGCAGTTCTTC. The variable domain in full, with the rest retrieved from reference TRBV28 and TRBJ2-1, is DVKVTQSSRYLVKRTGEKVFLECVQDMDHENMFWYRQDPGLGLRLIYFSYDVKMKEKGDIPEGYSVSREKKERFSLILESASTNQTSMYLCASSTGLGYEQFFGPGTRLTVL.